The sequence of this T cell receptor beta chain was determined in a study of T-cell reconstitution after alpha-beta-depleted transplantation in children. General study points: Surviving recipient T cells and thymic progenitors underlay high day-60 TCRbeta diversity in some patients. T-cell counts and diversity at one year post-transplant came mainly from newly produced T cells.

Using unique molecular identifiers, the investigators prepared the TCRbeta library. From the PCR reads, TCRdb called clonotypes with MiXCR, one entry per CDR3 protein. The table records some 830,000 distinct CDR3 sequences, around 17% of them present only once. The trim removed 6 bases at V and 5 bases at J, leaving 18 bases unmatched. Per the germline V gene, CDR1 is SGHAT and CDR2 is FQDESV (reference sequence). The CDR3 is made up of 18 amino acids. Worth noting for this clonotype: The antigen remains undetermined.

This receptor was identified in a male patient aged 5 to 17 who had a stem cell transplant for acute lymphoblastic leukemia, so the T cells may come from the graft donor. Sequenced here: PBMCs, mostly from graft donor cells, sampled 360 days after TCRalphabeta/CD19-depleted stem cell transplant. V is TRBV11-1 and J is TRBJ2-5; 10 positions match TRBD2. The CDR3 here is CASSPPGLAAYEGETQYF. The DNA for the CDR3 is TGTGCCAGCAGTCCCCCAGGACTAGCGGCTTACGAAGGGGAGACCCAGTACTTC. The full variable domain, completed using reference TRBV11-1 and TRBJ2-5, is EAEVAQSPRYKITEKSQAVAFWCDPISGHATLYWYRQILGQGPELLVQFQDESVVDDSQLPKDRFSAERLKGVDSTLKIQPAELGDSAMYLCASSPPGLAAYEGETQYFGPGTRLLVL.